This T cell receptor beta chain came from a study of blood T cell repertoires in COVID-19. Study summary: Some COVID-19 samples were acute and others convalescent; all came from the United States, Italy and Spain.

The authors' processing: Amplification from reference gene primers served as the basis for estimated nucleated cell counts. Clones were read by immunoSEQ multiplex PCR, and TCRdb kept only the in-frame ones, dropping some. The V and J calls and clone size were taken over from that table, and D and trimming were inferred from the DNA. The sample holds about 150,000 clones; more than 75% are singletons and the top ten take 6% to 7%. With V trimmed by 0 bases and J by 8 bases, 8 bases remained unmatched. The CDR3 sequence is 15 residues long. The germline V gene has CDR1 SGHDT and CDR2 YYEEEE. The sequenced material came from peripheral blood. This chain connects TRBV5-6 to TRBJ2-1; 7 nucleotides align to TRBD2. This TCR came from a man older than 75 with acute or convalescent COVID-19. CDR3 DNA: TGTGCCAGCAGCTTGGCTCAGCAGGGAGGGTATGAGCAGTTCTTC. As protein: CASSLAQQGGYEQFF.